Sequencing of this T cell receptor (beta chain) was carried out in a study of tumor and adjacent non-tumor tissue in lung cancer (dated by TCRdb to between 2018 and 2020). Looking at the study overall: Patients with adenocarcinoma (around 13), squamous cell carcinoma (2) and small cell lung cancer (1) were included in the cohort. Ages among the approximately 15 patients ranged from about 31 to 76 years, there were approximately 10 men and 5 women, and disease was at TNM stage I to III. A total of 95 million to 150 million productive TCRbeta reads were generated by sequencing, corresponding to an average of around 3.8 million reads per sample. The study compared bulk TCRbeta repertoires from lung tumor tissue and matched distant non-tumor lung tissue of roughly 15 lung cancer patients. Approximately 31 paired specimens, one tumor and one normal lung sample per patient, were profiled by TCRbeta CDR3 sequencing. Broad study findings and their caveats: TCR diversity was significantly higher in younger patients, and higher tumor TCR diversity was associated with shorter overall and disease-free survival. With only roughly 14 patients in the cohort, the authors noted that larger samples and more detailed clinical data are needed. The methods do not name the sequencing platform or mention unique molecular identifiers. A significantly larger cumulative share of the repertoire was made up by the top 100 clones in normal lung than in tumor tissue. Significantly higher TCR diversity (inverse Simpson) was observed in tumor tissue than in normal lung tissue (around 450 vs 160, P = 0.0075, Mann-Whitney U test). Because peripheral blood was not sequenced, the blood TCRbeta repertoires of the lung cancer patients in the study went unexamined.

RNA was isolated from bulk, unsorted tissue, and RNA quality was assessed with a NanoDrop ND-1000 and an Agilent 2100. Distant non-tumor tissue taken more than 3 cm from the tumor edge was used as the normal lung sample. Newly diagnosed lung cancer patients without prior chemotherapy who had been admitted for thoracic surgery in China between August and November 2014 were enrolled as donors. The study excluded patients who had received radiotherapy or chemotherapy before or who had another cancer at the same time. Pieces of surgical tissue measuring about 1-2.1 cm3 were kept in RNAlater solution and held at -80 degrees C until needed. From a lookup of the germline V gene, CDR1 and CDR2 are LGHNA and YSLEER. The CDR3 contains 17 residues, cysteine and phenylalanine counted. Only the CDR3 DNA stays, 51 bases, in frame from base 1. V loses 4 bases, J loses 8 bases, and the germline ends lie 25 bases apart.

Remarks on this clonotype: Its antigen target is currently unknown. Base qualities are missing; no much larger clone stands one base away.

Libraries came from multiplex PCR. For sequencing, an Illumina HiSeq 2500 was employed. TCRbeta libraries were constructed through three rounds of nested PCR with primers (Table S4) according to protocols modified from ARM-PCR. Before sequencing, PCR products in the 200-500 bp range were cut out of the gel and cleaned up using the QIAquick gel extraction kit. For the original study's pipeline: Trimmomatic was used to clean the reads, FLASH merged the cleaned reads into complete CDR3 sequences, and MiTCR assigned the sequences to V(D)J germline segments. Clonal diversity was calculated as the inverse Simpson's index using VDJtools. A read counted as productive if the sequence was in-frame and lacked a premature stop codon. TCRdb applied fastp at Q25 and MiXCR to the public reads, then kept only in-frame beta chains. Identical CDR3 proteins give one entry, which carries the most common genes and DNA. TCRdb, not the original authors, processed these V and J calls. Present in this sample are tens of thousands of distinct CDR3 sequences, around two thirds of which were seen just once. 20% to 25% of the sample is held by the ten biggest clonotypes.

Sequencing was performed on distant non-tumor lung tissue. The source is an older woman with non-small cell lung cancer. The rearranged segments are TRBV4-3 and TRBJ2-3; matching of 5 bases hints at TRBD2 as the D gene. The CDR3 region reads CASSLLYGDRAGGTQYF. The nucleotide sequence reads TGCGCCAGCAGCCTCTTATATGGCGACCGTGCTGGAGGTACGCAGTATTTT.